This TCR beta chain was retrieved from a study of control samples from healthy donors and cancer patients. Germline CDR1 LNHDA, CDR2 SQIVND (reference sequence). V was pared by 6 bases and J by 0 bases, with 11 bases between. This CDR3 is built from 15 residues. Sequencing used immunoSEQ multiplex PCR; TCRdb keeps in-frame clones, though not all of them. This table has over 150,000 clones, over 85% appearing once. V is TRBV19 and J is TRBJ2-2, with D possibly TRBD1 on 5 matching bases. Sequencing input: blood. This TCR came from a man in his thirties or forties in good health. This chain's CDR3 is CASRKTTANTGELFF. DNA for the CDR3: TGTGCCAGTAGGAAAACGACAGCGAACACCGGGGAGCTGTTTTTT.